What follows is one T cell receptor (beta chain) and its context. This sample was included in a study of T cells in Graves' hyperthyroidism and ophthalmopathy. About the research overall: Peripheral blood was taken when the disease was first diagnosed, before any treatment began.

Amplification yielded TCR beta CDR3 regions, with RNA transcripts as the source. First-round RT-PCR targeting the TCR CDR3 was performed with the HTBI primer set. TCRdb re-called the multiplex PCR reads with MiXCR, one entry per CDR3 protein. The table lists roughly 840,000 distinct CDR3 sequences, more than 30% of them singletons. CDR1 is SGHVS and CDR2 is FQNEAQ in the germline V gene. This CDR3 comprises 17 residues. The V segment lost 5 bases and the J segment 5 bases; nucleotides outside the gene matches: 14. The study defined stable Graves' hyperthyroidism as no ophthalmopathy progression within 18 months.

The receptor comes from a man between 18 and 35 years old with Graves' hyperthyroidism. Sequenced: blood. V usage is TRBV7-8 and J usage is TRBJ2-5; TRBD2 agrees at 10 bases. This chain's CDR3 is CASSQDASGGLKETQYF. In DNA form, the CDR3 reads TGTGCCAGCAGCCAAGATGCTAGCGGGGGTCTCAAGGAGACCCAGTACTTC.